These 27 T cell receptor beta chains share one sample of origin, sequenced in a study of T cell responses to AZD1222 COVID-19 vaccine. Libraries were prepared by immunoSEQ multiplex PCR; TCRdb keeps only in-frame clonotypes and omits some of them. The sample has 150,000 or so clones; 70% to 90% are singletons. This specimen consisted of peripheral blood, obtained on day 0 of AZD1222 vaccination. Receptor source: an adult in good health.

The V and J genes are TRBV18 and TRBJ2-7, with 8 bases lining up with TRBD1. This CDR3 is 16 amino acids long. Germline V gene sequence: CDR1 KGHSH, CDR2 LQKENI. The J segment lost 0 bases and the V segment lost 6 bases, leaving 10 bases of the junction unmatched. In DNA form, the CDR3 reads TGTGCCAGCTCGCCCACACAGGGGGGTTCCTCCTACGAGCAGTACTTC. It encodes CASSPTQGGSSYEQYF.

The chain is built from TRBV5-1 and TRBJ1-2; maybe TRBD1 (6 bases). Germline assignment: CDR1 SGHRS and CDR2 YFSETQ. The germline V and J ends were trimmed by 4 bases and 3 bases, with 25 bases remaining between them. The CDR3 runs 18 residues. The CDR3 loop is CASSSRSGGAPMDYGYTF. The CDR3, as DNA: TGCGCCAGCAGCAGCCGTTCGGGGGGCGCCCCCATGGACTATGGCTACACCTTC.

V and J are TRBV18 and TRBJ2-3; possibly TRBD1 or TRBD2 for D (5 bases each). Per the germline V gene, CDR1 is KGHSH and CDR2 is LQKENI. The CDR3 totals 14 residues. The ends were cut back, 3 bases at V and 3 bases at J, with 10 bases in the middle. Here the CDR3 reads CASSPAGTTDTQYF. The CDR3 DNA follows: TGTGCCAGCTCACCGGCAGGGACGACAGATACGCAGTATTTT.

J is TRBJ1-2 and V is TRBV3-1 (or the pseudogene TRBV3-2); D is uncertain. V was cut by 2 bases and J by 3 bases, with 10 bases left in between. The CDR3 spans 14 residues. CDR1 is LGHDT, CDR2 YNNKEL, per germline (reference sequence). The CDR3 bases are TGTGCCAGCAGCCAATTGACGGGCGACTATGGCTACACCTTC. Residues: CASSQLTGDYGYTF.

The V call is TRBV11-3, the J call TRBJ2-1; unclear D gene. Trimming cost V 5 bases and J 6 bases, with 14 bases left between them. Germline loops: CDR1 SGHNT, CDR2 YENEEA. The CDR3 sequence is 14 residues long. CDR3: CASSPTWTTNEQFF. DNA of the CDR3: TGTGCCAGCAGCCCCACGTGGACCACCAATGAGCAGTTCTTC.

The chain employs TRBV28 and TRBJ1-1; perhaps TRBD1 as D (5 bases). The germline V gene encodes CDR1 MDHEN and CDR2 SYDVKM. The CDR3 sequence is 16 residues long. Trimming removed 5 bases from V and 3 bases from J, with 19 bases in between. The CDR3 DNA reads as TGTGCCAGCAGTCAATCCCGTCGGGGGACTTACACTGAAGCTTTCTTT. Residues: CASSQSRRGTYTEAFF.

The chain carries TRBV10-3 and TRBJ2-3, with TRBD2 as a possible D gene (7 bases). Germline values: CDR1 ENHRY, CDR2 SYGVKD. This CDR3 is 14 amino acids long. V was clipped by 8 bases and J by 4 bases, with 16 bases between them. The CDR3 coding sequence is TGTGCCATCCTTGGAGGCGGGGGCCCAGATACGCAGTATTTT. Protein sequence: CAILGGGGPDTQYF.

This clone was observed a handful of times. This rearrangement joins TRBV7-2 to TRBJ2-2; D possibly corresponds to TRBD2 (5 bases). V was pared by 5 bases and J by 3 bases, with 19 bases between. CDR1 and CDR2 from the germline V gene are SGHTA and FQGNSA. The CDR3 runs to 17 residues. The CDR3 sequence: CASSRRGLLPYTGELFF. The CDR3 DNA sequence: TGTGCCAGCAGCCGCCGCGGACTCTTACCGTACACCGGGGAGCTGTTTTTT.

The chain couples TRBV6-5 to TRBJ1-1; no clear D gene. The V gene lost 10 bases and the J gene lost 1 base, with 10 bases spanning the gap. The CDR3 loop spans 12 amino acids. In germline, CDR1 is MNHEY, CDR2 SVGAGI. CDR3 protein: CATAWGNTEAFF. In DNA form, the CDR3 reads TGTGCCACCGCCTGGGGGAACACTGAAGCTTTCTTT.

V is TRBV5-1 and J is TRBJ2-7; TRBD1 or TRBD2 may be the D gene (6 bases each). The germline gives CDR1 SGHRS, CDR2 YFSETQ. V was cut by 0 bases and J by 5 bases, with 21 bases left in between. The CDR3 runs 17 residues. The CDR3 bases are TGCGCCAGCAGCTTGGGCACCTTCCGGGGGCAGGGCCACGAGCAGTACTTC. Translation gives CASSLGTFRGQGHEQYF.

The CDR3 loop is CASSEKVLATNEKLFF. Written as DNA, the CDR3 is TGTGCCAGCAGTGAGAAAGTATTGGCAACTAATGAAAAACTGTTTTTT. The chain has TRBV6-1 and TRBJ1-4; D gene unclear. This CDR3 has 16 residues. Trimming took off 3 bases at V and 0 bases at J, with 11 bases between the two ends. Per germline, CDR1 MNHNS and CDR2 SASEGT.

The rearrangement joins TRBV7-2 to TRBJ2-5; D gene uncertain. V lost 1 base, J lost 5 bases, and 14 bases lay in between. Per germline, CDR1 SGHTA and CDR2 FQGNSA. CDR3 length: 15 residues. The CDR3 loop is CASSLVGLERETQYF. Written as DNA, the CDR3 is TGTGCCAGCAGCTTAGTAGGGCTAGAGAGGGAGACCCAGTACTTC.

This clone was picked up one time. The chain links TRBV28 to TRBJ1-4; 11 bases match TRBD1. The CDR3 sequence is 19 residues long. The germline gives CDR1 MDHEN, CDR2 SYDVKM. The CDR3 region has the DNA TGTGCTAAAAACCTACCGGCAGGGACAGGGGGGGAATATGACGAAAAACTGTTTTTT. Its translation: CAKNLPAGTGGEYDEKLFF.

The CDR3 reads CASSQVGGQVNSPLHF. DNA of the CDR3: TGTGCCAGCAGCCAAGTAGGAGGACAGGTTAATTCACCCCTCCACTTT. This chain connects TRBV28 to TRBJ1-6; 7 bases fit TRBD1. The CDR3 has 16 amino acids. V was clipped by 6 bases and J by 6 bases; unmatched bases: 11. Per the germline V gene, CDR1 is MDHEN and CDR2 is SYDVKM.

This chain links TRBV5-6 with TRBJ1-2; possibly TRBD1 for D (5 bases). The V gene's germline CDR1 is SGHDT and CDR2 YYEEEE. The CDR3 runs to 15 residues. The V end lost 0 bases, the J end lost 3 bases, and 12 bases lay between the germline ends. This chain's CDR3 is CASSLGGTHYYGYTF. CDR3 bases: TGTGCCAGCAGCTTGGGTGGGACGCACTACTATGGCTACACCTTC. Based on the CDR3 plus reference TRBV5-6 and TRBJ1-2, the full variable domain is DAGVTQSPTHLIKTRGQQVTLRCSPKSGHDTVSWYQQALGQGPQFIFQYYEEEERQRGNFPDRFSGHQFPNYSSELNVNALLLGDSALYLCASSLGGTHYYGYTFGSGTRLTVV.

This clone was counted a single time. This rearrangement joins TRBV28 to TRBJ1-4; D gene uncertain. Trimming took off 3 bases at V and 5 bases at J, with 7 bases between the two ends. This CDR3 spans 13 amino acids. Germline CDR1 MDHEN, CDR2 SYDVKM. CDR3 region: CASSFNKNEKLFF. The CDR3, as DNA: TGTGCCAGCAGTTTTAACAAGAATGAAAAACTGTTTTTT.

The rearrangement joins TRBV2 to TRBJ2-3; a possible D gene is TRBD2 (7 bases). Trimming left V 2 bases short and J 3 bases short, with 12 bases between. The CDR3 covers 15 residues. Per germline, CDR1 SNHLY and CDR2 FYNNEI. CDR3: CASSEQGGGTDTQYF. The CDR3 DNA is TGTGCCAGCAGTGAACAAGGGGGGGGGACAGATACGCAGTATTTT.

The V gene is TRBV6-5, the J gene TRBJ1-5; D uncertain. There are 15 residues in the CDR3. The V end lost 6 bases, the J end lost 2 bases, and 14 bases lay between the germline ends. CDR1 is MNHEY and CDR2 is SVGAGI in the germline V gene. CDR3 coding DNA: TGTGCCAGCAGGTACCAGGAGGCAGGCAATCAGCCCCAGCATTTT. Protein: CASRYQEAGNQPQHF.

The chain has TRBV5-1 and TRBJ2-5; possibly TRBD2 for D (6 bases). In germline, CDR1 is SGHRS, CDR2 YFSETQ. V gave up 2 bases and J gave up 1 base, with 15 bases separating them. The CDR3 sequence is 16 residues long. The CDR3 region has the DNA TGCGCCAGCAGCTTTCCGGGCGGGGTATTCCAAGAGACCCAGTACTTC. It specifies CASSFPGGVFQETQYF.

This clone is a singleton in its sample. This sequence joins TRBV30 and TRBJ2-7; D not resolved. Trimming took off 5 bases at V and 7 bases at J, with 15 bases between the two ends. This CDR3 region has 12 residues. CDR1 and CDR2 from the germline V gene are GTSNPN and SVGIG (reference sequence). The CDR3, as DNA: TGTGCCTGGGGGGAAGCAAGAGATGAGCAGTACTTC. As protein: CAWGEARDEQYF.

The chain recombines TRBV10-3 with TRBJ2-3; 10 bases are a match to TRBD1. The V gene's germline CDR1 is ENHRY and CDR2 SYGVKD. With V trimmed by 6 bases and J by 2 bases, 5 bases remained unmatched. The CDR3 sequence is 15 residues long. CDR3 sequence (DNA): TGTGCCATCAGAGGAGGGACAGGGGCCACAGATACGCAGTATTTT. This sequence encodes CAIRGGTGATDTQYF.

The rearrangement links TRBV28 to TRBJ1-2, with D possibly TRBD1 on 5 matching bases. V lost 8 bases and J lost 0, with 10 bases in between. The CDR3 length is 13 residues. Germline V gene sequence: CDR1 MDHEN, CDR2 SYDVKM. In nucleotides, the CDR3 is TGTGCCAGCGAAGGGGTTCCTAACTATGGCTACACCTTC. Amino acid sequence: CASEGVPNYGYTF.

The genes are TRBV11-3 and TRBJ2-3; D gene unclear. V shed 0 bases and J shed 7 bases, with 11 bases lying between them. CDR1 and CDR2 (germline): SGHNT, YENEEA. The CDR3 extends over 14 amino acids. The chain's CDR3 is CASSLDPWTHTQYF. The CDR3 DNA reads as TGTGCCAGCAGCTTAGATCCGTGGACGCATACGCAGTATTTT.

This clone occurred a few times. The J gene is TRBJ1-1, the V gene TRBV6-6, with no clear D. Trimming stripped 6 bases from V and 4 bases from J, with 12 bases between. Per germline, CDR1 MNHNY and CDR2 SVGAGI (reference sequence). The CDR3 length is 13 residues. The CDR3 nucleotides are TGTGCCAGCAGCACCGGAGGCTCCACTGAAGCTTTCTTT. It codes for CASSTGGSTEAFF.

J is TRBJ1-1 and V is TRBV28, with TRBD1 matching 7 bases. With 3 bases clipped from V and 4 bases from J, the junction kept 8 bases outside the gene matches. This CDR3 is 15 amino acids long. From germline, CDR1 is MDHEN and CDR2 SYDVKM. The CDR3 DNA is TGTGCCAGCAGTTTCACACACAGGGGAGGCACTGAAGCTTTCTTT. Its protein product is CASSFTHRGGTEAFF.

The chain combines TRBV29-1 with TRBJ1-3; no clear D. Per the germline V gene, CDR1 is SQVTM and CDR2 is ANQGSEA. The CDR3 has 10 residues. Trimming cost V 4 bases and J 4 bases, with 2 bases left between them. DNA of the CDR3: TGCAGCGTTGGAGGAAACACCATATATTTT. Its protein product is CSVGGNTIYF. Full variable domain (missing parts from reference TRBV29-1 and TRBJ1-3): SAVISQKPSRDICQRGTSLTIQCQVDSQVTMMFWYRQQPGQSLTLIATANQGSEATYESGFVIDKFPISRPNLTFSTLTVSNMSPEDSSIYLCSVGGNTIYFGEGSWLTVV.

The V and J genes are TRBV12-3 or TRBV12-4 and TRBJ1-1; D is ambiguous. This CDR3 contains 13 residues. Trimming took 3 bases from V and 4 from J, leaving 9 bases between them. CDR3 bases: TGTGCCAGCAGTTTTGAGGCAGCCACTGAAGCTTTCTTT. Amino acid sequence: CASSFEAATEAFF.